This passage covers 13 T cell receptor beta chains from one sample sequenced in a study of T-cell memory formation after mild COVID-19. TCRdb ran MiXCR on the 5' RACE reads and lists one entry per CDR3 protein. The sample records 350,000 to 500,000 distinct CDR3 sequences, under 20% being singletons. The specimen sequenced was PBMCs or a T cell subset sorted from them (not recorded which). The source is a man younger than 35 who had mild COVID-19 (a few samples of this study predate the infection). Cell type and time point are not known.

This clonotype appeared a few times. J is TRBJ2-1 and V is TRBV7-2; D unclear. This CDR3 spans 15 amino acids. V shed 2 bases and J shed 5 bases, with 13 bases lying between them. CDR1 and CDR2 (germline): SGHTA, FQGNSA. As DNA, the CDR3 is TGTGCCAGCAGCTTACGAGTTCATCCTGACAATGAGCAGTTCTTC. It codes for CASSLRVHPDNEQFF.

The sample holds a few counts of this clonotype. This chain joins TRBV11-2 and TRBJ2-4; 7 bases are a match to TRBD1. The CDR3 is made up of 14 amino acids. J was trimmed by 8 bases and V by 5 bases; bases with no gene match: 9. CDR1 and CDR2 from the germline V gene are SGHAT and FQNNGV. CDR3 loop: CASSPRQGFDIQYF. The CDR3 bases are TGTGCCAGCAGCCCCCGACAGGGCTTCGACATTCAGTACTTC.

The rearrangement joins TRBV7-2 to TRBJ1-2; D remains unclear. The CDR3 has 11 amino acids. V lost 3 bases, J lost 9 bases, and 8 bases lay in between. CDR1 SGHTA and CDR2 FQGNSA come from the germline V gene. The CDR3 nucleotides are TGTGCCAGCAGCTTTTTCGGGAGCTACACCTTC. Its protein is CASSFFGSYTF.

V gene TRBV5-6 combines with J gene TRBJ1-4, with TRBD1 identical over 8 bases. Germline V gives CDR1 SGHDT, CDR2 YYEEEE. CDR3 size: 16 residues. The V segment lost 0 bases and the J segment 5 bases; nucleotides outside the gene matches: 6. The CDR3 spells CASSLAVDRDNEKLFF. CDR3 sequence (DNA): TGTGCCAGCAGCTTGGCCGTGGACAGGGACAATGAAAAACTGTTTTTT. The complete variable domain, with remaining parts taken from reference TRBV5-6 and TRBJ1-4, reads DAGVTQSPTHLIKTRGQQVTLRCSPKSGHDTVSWYQQALGQGPQFIFQYYEEEERQRGNFPDRFSGHQFPNYSSELNVNALLLGDSALYLCASSLAVDRDNEKLFFGSGTQLSVL.

In its sample, this clonotype was seen a few times. The rearrangement joins TRBV20-1 to TRBJ1-5; D is unclear. Germline V CDR1 and CDR2: DFQATT, SNEGSKA (reference sequence). Trimming took 6 bases from V and 3 from J, leaving 18 bases between them. This CDR3 contains 15 residues. The CDR3 DNA reads as TGCAGTGCCTCCCCCAGCAGGCACCTCAATCAGCCCCAGCATTTT. Amino acid sequence: CSASPSRHLNQPQHF.

This rearrangement joins TRBV7-2 to TRBJ2-2; tentative D call: TRBD2 (6 bases). Per the germline V gene, CDR1 is SGHTA and CDR2 is FQGNSA. The CDR3 has 16 residues. The V and J ends lost 5 bases and 5 bases respectively, with 18 bases between them. The CDR3 protein is CASSTGLGRGTGELFF. Written as DNA, the CDR3 is TGTGCCAGCAGCACCGGACTCGGTCGGGGGACCGGGGAGCTGTTTTTT.

V gene TRBV7-9 combines with J gene TRBJ1-3; D uncertain. The CDR3 is made up of 16 amino acids. Germline V lookup: CDR1 SEHNR, CDR2 FQNEAQ (reference sequence). V lost 2 bases to trimming and J lost 0 bases, with 11 bases between them. CDR3 protein: CASSLLDAYSGNTIYF. The CDR3 DNA reads as TGTGCCAGCAGCTTACTAGACGCCTACTCTGGAAACACCATATATTTT.

The genes are TRBV4-2 and TRBJ2-3, with D tentatively TRBD1 or TRBD2 (5 bases each). V was clipped by 3 bases and J by 2 bases, with 12 bases between them. The length of the CDR3 is 15 residues. Germline V CDR1 and CDR2: LGHNA, YNFKEQ. The CDR3 is CASSHAEGITDTQYF. In DNA form, the CDR3 reads TGTGCCAGCAGCCATGCCGAGGGGATCACAGATACGCAGTATTTT.

This chain joins TRBV9 and TRBJ1-3, with D unclear. From germline, CDR1 is SGDLS and CDR2 YYNGEE. The V gene lost 3 bases and the J gene lost 2 bases, with 12 bases spanning the gap. This CDR3 is built from 15 residues. The CDR3 bases are TGTGCCAGCAGCGCCGCCGGGGTCCCTGGAAACACCATATATTTT. It translates to CASSAAGVPGNTIYF.

This clonotype was seen repeatedly, ten times or more. The chain couples TRBV7-2 to TRBJ2-2, with D perhaps being TRBD1 or TRBD2 (6 bases each). CDR1 is SGHTA and CDR2 is FQGNSA in the germline V gene. This CDR3 is built from 13 residues. V was pared by 6 bases and J by 5 bases, with 10 bases between. The CDR3 is CASSRGGTGELFF. The CDR3 DNA reads as TGTGCCAGCAGTAGAGGGGGGACCGGGGAGCTGTTTTTT.

This clonotype was counted ten times or more. The CDR3 sequence is CAIGEGRYEQFF. In DNA form, the CDR3 reads TGTGCCATCGGAGAGGGGCGGTATGAGCAGTTCTTC. J is TRBJ2-1 and V is TRBV10-3; D is possibly TRBD1 or TRBD2 (5 bases each). The ends were cut back, 8 bases at V and 8 bases at J, with 13 bases in the middle. The CDR3 is made up of 12 amino acids. The germline V gene has CDR1 ENHRY and CDR2 SYGVKD.

V usage is TRBV4-2 and J usage is TRBJ1-6; D not resolved. The CDR3 runs 16 residues. Germline values: CDR1 LGHNA, CDR2 YNFKEQ. Trimming removed 0 bases at V and 8 bases at J, with 14 bases between. Written as DNA, the CDR3 is TGTGCCAGCAGCCAAGAGATCATGGACGCATATTCACCCCTCCACTTT. It encodes CASSQEIMDAYSPLHF.

This chain uses TRBV5-6 with TRBJ2-5; D gene uncertain. V was shortened by 1 base and J by 5 bases, with 12 bases between the two germline ends. Germline V gene data show CDR1 as SGHDT and CDR2 as YYEEEE. This CDR3 has 14 residues. The CDR3 reads CASSLRSVRETQYF. The DNA for the CDR3 is TGTGCCAGCAGCTTGCGTTCAGTGAGGGAGACCCAGTACTTC.